This T cell receptor beta chain was captured in a study of OX40 agonist ivuxolimab in advanced cancers. Study at large: Ivuxolimab, an agonist antibody against OX40 (CD134), was given to patients.

In regard to this clone: Its matching antigen is unknown.

Overall study findings and caveats: The authors did not determine the antigen specificity of the expanded peripheral T cells. Clonal expansion among partial responders at 0.1-3.0 mg/kg ranked near the lowest.

Blood was sampled at baseline, cycle 4 day 1, and cycle 7 day 1. Clones were read by immunoSEQ multiplex PCR, and TCRdb kept only the in-frame ones, dropping some. This table has tens of thousands of clones, about 89% appearing once. From germline, CDR1 is MNHNY and CDR2 SVGAGI (reference sequence). Deletions cut 4 bases from V and 5 bases from J, with 18 bases between. The CDR3 consists of 15 residues. The sample was CD4+ or CD8+ T cells sorted from blood, taken in a trial of the OX40 agonist ivuxolimab. The TCR originated in an adult with an advanced solid tumor such as melanoma, head and neck, liver or kidney cancer. This chain links TRBV6-6 with TRBJ2-7; D is ambiguous. The chain's CDR3 is CASSSPRRSYHEQYF. Here the CDR3 DNA reads TGTGCCAGCAGTTCCCCCCGGCGTTCCTATCACGAGCAGTACTTC.